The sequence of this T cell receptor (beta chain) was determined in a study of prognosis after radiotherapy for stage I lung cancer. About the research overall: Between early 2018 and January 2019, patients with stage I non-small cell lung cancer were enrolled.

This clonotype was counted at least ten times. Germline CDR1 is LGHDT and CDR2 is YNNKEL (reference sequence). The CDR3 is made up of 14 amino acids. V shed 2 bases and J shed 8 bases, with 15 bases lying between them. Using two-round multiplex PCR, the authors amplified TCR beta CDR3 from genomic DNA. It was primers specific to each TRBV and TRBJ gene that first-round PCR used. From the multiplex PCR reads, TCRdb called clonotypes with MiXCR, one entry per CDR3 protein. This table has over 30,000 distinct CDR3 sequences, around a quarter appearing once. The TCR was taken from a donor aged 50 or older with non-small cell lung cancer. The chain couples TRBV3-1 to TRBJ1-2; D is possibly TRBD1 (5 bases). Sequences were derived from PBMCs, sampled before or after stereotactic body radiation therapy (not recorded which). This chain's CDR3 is CASSQTAREGGYTF. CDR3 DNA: TGTGCCAGCAGCCAAACCGCCAGGGAGGGGGGCTACACCTTC.